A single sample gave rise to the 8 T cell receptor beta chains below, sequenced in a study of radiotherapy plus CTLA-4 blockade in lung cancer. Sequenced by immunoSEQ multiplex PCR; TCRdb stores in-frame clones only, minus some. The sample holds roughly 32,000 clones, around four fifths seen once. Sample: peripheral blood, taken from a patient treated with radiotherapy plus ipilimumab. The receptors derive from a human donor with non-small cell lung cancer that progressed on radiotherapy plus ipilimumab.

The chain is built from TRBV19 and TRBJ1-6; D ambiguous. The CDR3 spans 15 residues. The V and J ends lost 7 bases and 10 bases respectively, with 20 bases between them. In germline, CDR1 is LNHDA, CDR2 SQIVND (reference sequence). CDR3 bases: TGTGCCAGTACCGGTGCTTTGGGCAGCAACTCACCCCTCCACTTT. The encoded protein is CASTGALGSNSPLHF. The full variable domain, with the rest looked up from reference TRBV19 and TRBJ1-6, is DGGITQSPKYLFRKEGQNVTLSCEQNLNHDAMYWYRQDPGQGLRLIYYSQIVNDFQKGDIAEGYSVSREKKESFPLTVTSAQKNPTAFYLCASTGALGSNSPLHFGNGTRLTVT.

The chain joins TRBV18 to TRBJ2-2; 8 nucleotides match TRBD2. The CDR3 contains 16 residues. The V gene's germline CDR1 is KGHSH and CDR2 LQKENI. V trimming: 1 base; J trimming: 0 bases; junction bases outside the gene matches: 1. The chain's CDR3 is CASSPRTSTNTGELFF. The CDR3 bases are TGTGCCAGCTCACCACGGACTAGCACGAACACCGGGGAGCTGTTTTTT.

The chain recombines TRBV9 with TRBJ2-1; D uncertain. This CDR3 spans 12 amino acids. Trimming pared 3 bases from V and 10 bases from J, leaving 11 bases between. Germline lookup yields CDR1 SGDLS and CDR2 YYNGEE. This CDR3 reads CASSGPTREQFF. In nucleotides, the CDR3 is TGTGCCAGCAGCGGACCGACAAGAGAGCAGTTCTTC.

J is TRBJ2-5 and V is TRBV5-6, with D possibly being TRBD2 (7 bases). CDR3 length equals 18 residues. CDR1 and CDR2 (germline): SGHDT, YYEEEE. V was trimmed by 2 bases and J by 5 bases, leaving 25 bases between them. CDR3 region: CASSFQRTPGGGMETQYF. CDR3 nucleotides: TGTGCCAGCAGCTTCCAAAGGACACCGGGCGGGGGCATGGAGACCCAGTACTTC.

CDR3 protein: CASSVGTGGAYEQYF. The CDR3 region has the DNA TGTGCCAGCAGCGTCGGGACAGGGGGCGCCTACGAGCAGTACTTC. The chain employs TRBV11-3 and TRBJ2-7, with 12 nucleotides matching TRBD1. With V trimmed by 5 bases and J by 2 bases, 4 bases remained unmatched. The V gene's germline CDR1 is SGHNT and CDR2 YENEEA. The CDR3 consists of 15 residues.

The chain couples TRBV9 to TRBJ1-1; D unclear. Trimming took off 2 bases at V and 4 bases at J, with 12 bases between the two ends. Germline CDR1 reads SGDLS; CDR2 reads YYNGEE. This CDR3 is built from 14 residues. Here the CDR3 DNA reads TGTGCCAGCAGCGTGTCCGGGGTCGGCACTGAAGCTTTCTTT. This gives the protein CASSVSGVGTEAFF. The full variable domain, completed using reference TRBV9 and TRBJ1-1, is DSGVTQTPKHLITATGQRVTLRCSPRSGDLSVYWYQQSLDQGLQFLIQYYNGEERAKGNILERFSAQQFPDLHSELNLSSLELGDSALYFCASSVSGVGTEAFFGQGTRLTVV.

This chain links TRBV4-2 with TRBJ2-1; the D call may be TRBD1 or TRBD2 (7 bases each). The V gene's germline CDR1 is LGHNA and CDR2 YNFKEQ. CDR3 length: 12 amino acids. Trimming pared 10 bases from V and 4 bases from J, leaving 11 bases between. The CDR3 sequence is CATRGGYNEQFF. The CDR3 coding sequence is TGTGCCACCAGGGGGGGGTACAATGAGCAGTTCTTC.

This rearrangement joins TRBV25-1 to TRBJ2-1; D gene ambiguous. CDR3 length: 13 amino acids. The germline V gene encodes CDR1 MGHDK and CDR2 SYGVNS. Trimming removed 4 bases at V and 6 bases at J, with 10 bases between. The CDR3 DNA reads TGTGCCAGCAGTGGCGACTTGCGCAATGAGCAGTTCTTC. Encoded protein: CASSGDLRNEQFF.